This T cell receptor (beta chain) stems from a study of blood T cell repertoires in COVID-19. Between the trimmed V and J ends, which lost 0 bases and 0 bases, there was a span of 10 bases. This CDR3 has 16 residues. Per the germline V gene, CDR1 is SGHRS and CDR2 is YFSETQ. The method was immunoSEQ multiplex PCR; TCRdb's version includes in-frame clones alone and lacks a portion of them. The profile shows 200,000 to 250,000 clones, about 90% of them singletons. The source is a woman aged 25-40 years who had been exposed to COVID-19. The source material was PBMCs or T cells enriched from blood (not recorded which). J is TRBJ1-3 and V is TRBV5-1, with a possible D match to TRBD1 (6 bases). CDR3 in DNA: TGCGCCAGCAGCTTGGACAGGGTTCACTCTGGAAACACCATATATTTT. Amino acids: CASSLDRVHSGNTIYF.